Following are 25 T cell receptor beta chains from one sample sequenced in a study of cytomegalovirus exposure and HLA in healthy donors. It was with 60 Vbeta and 13 Jbeta primers that the PCR ran. The method was immunoSEQ multiplex PCR; TCRdb's version includes in-frame clones alone and lacks a portion of them. The sample holds around 140,000 clones, around 72% seen once. The sample comprised PBMCs. The receptors come from a man in his fifties or sixties in good health and CMV-seropositive.

V usage is TRBV20-1 and J usage is TRBJ1-1; a weak D match, TRBD1 (5 bases). CDR3 length: 11 residues. Deletions cut 8 bases from V and 4 bases from J, with 11 bases between. Germline CDR1 reads DFQATT; CDR2 reads SNEGSKA (reference sequence). The CDR3 sequence is CSIDGGTEAFF. Here the CDR3 DNA reads TGCAGTATCGACGGGGGCACTGAAGCTTTCTTT.

Here the CDR3 reads CSVGPRDSNSYNEQFF. Written as DNA, the CDR3 is TGCAGCGTTGGTCCCCGGGACAGTAACAGCTACAATGAGCAGTTCTTC. J is TRBJ2-1 and V is TRBV29-1; 7 bases fit TRBD1. The V segment lost 4 bases and the J segment 3 bases; nucleotides outside the gene matches: 12. CDR1 SQVTM and CDR2 ANQGSEA come from the germline V gene. The CDR3 runs 16 residues.

The chain uses TRBV10-2 and TRBJ1-1; possible D gene TRBD1, 6 bases. Germline V gives CDR1 WSHSY, CDR2 SAAADI. The V end was cut by 3 bases, the J end by 5 bases, with 19 bases between. This CDR3 has 16 residues. In DNA form, the CDR3 reads TGCGCCAGCAGTGATGGTCAGGGGCCGCCCAGGACTGAAGCTTTCTTT. Its protein is CASSDGQGPPRTEAFF.

J is TRBJ1-5 and V is TRBV5-6; the D is unclear. V was pared by 1 base and J by 1 base, with 15 bases between. This CDR3 comprises 17 residues. Germline assignment: CDR1 SGHDT and CDR2 YYEEEE. The CDR3 region is CASSLSGWEWSNQPQHF. The CDR3 DNA follows: TGTGCCAGCAGCTTGTCCGGGTGGGAGTGGAGCAATCAGCCCCAGCATTTT. Together with reference TRBV5-6 and TRBJ1-5, the CDR3 gives the full variable domain: DAGVTQSPTHLIKTRGQQVTLRCSPKSGHDTVSWYQQALGQGPQFIFQYYEEEERQRGNFPDRFSGHQFPNYSSELNVNALLLGDSALYLCASSLSGWEWSNQPQHFGDGTRLSIL.

The chain carries TRBV18 and TRBJ1-2, with 8 positions matching TRBD1. Looked up from germline, CDR1 is KGHSH and CDR2 is LQKENI. This CDR3 comprises 13 residues. V lost 6 bases and J lost 7; bases outside the gene matches: 7. CDR3 sequence reads: CASSETGAFGYTF. Here the CDR3 DNA reads TGTGCCAGCTCTGAGACAGGGGCCTTTGGCTACACCTTC.

V gene TRBV29-1 combines with J gene TRBJ2-5; 7 bases fit TRBD2. This CDR3 has 13 residues. Germline V lookup: CDR1 SQVTM, CDR2 ANQGSEA. J gave up 4 bases and V 7 bases, and 9 bases lay outside the gene matches. The CDR3 spells CSAKGGFGETQYF. CDR3 bases: TGCAGCGCCAAGGGAGGGTTTGGAGAGACCCAGTACTTC. The whole variable domain, remainder taken from reference TRBV29-1 and TRBJ2-5, is SAVISQKPSRDICQRGTSLTIQCQVDSQVTMMFWYRQQPGQSLTLIATANQGSEATYESGFVIDKFPISRPNLTFSTLTVSNMSPEDSSIYLCSAKGGFGETQYFGPGTRLLVL.

This clone was observed a single time. The V and J genes are TRBV13 and TRBJ2-5; 9 bases fit TRBD2. With the DNA end fitting TRBJ2-7 better, the J assignment may be wrong. The CDR3 runs 17 residues. Per the germline V gene, CDR1 is PRHDT and CDR2 is FYEKMQ (reference sequence). CDR3 nucleotide sequence: TGTGCCAGCAGCACCCGGTTTTCTAGCGGGATTTCTGACGAGCAGTACTTC. It encodes CASSTRFSSGISDEQYF.

In nucleotides, the CDR3 is TGCAGTGCTATGACTAGCGGGAGGAAGTTCTTC. It encodes CSAMTSGRKFF. The V call is TRBV20-1, the J call TRBJ2-1, with TRBD2 matching 13 bases. The V gene's germline CDR1 is DFQATT and CDR2 SNEGSKA (reference sequence). V dropped 4 bases and J dropped 14; count of bases not matched to a gene: 2. CDR3 length: 11 amino acids.

This clone was counted between two and nine times. The chain couples TRBV15 to TRBJ1-2; D is uncertain. Deletions cut 0 bases from V and 4 bases from J, with 12 bases between. Germline V gene sequence: CDR1 LNHNV, CDR2 YYDKDF (reference sequence). The CDR3 is 15 amino acids. CDR3 sequence (DNA): TGTGCCACCAGCAGAGAGATAGGAGGGCCCTATGGCTACACCTTC. Translating it yields CATSREIGGPYGYTF.

V is TRBV15 and J is TRBJ2-5; perhaps TRBD2 as D (5 bases). The better agreement between TRBJ2-7 and the DNA end casts doubt on the J call. The CDR3 runs 16 residues. Germline CDR1 reads LNHNV; CDR2 reads YYDKDF (reference sequence). The CDR3 DNA sequence: TGTGCCACCAGCAGAGATCGGAGGCGCGTGTCCTACGAGCAGTACTTC. Its protein product is CATSRDRRRVSYEQYF.

CDR3 nucleotides: TGTGCCAGTAGTATAGTGGGCAGGGGAGAGACCCAGTACTTC. It encodes CASSIVGRGETQYF. This rearrangement joins TRBV19 to TRBJ2-5, with TRBD1 as a possible D gene (6 bases). This CDR3 comprises 14 residues. Germline-derived CDR1 and CDR2 are LNHDA and SQIVND (reference sequence). V was clipped by 1 base and J by 4 bases, with 10 bases between them.

With respect to this clone: A junction boundary mismatches the germline segment, possibly from a read error. This sequence joins TRBV14 and TRBJ2-6, with 7 bases matching TRBD1. CDR1 is SGHDN, CDR2 FVKESK, per germline. The CDR3 is made up of 14 amino acids. CDR3 DNA sequence: TGTGCCAGCAGCCAAGCAACAGGGGTCAACGTCCTGACTTTC. This translates into CASSQATGVNVLTF.

This clone was recorded a few times. The chain carries TRBV11-2 and TRBJ2-7; tentatively, D is TRBD2 (6 bases). Per germline, CDR1 SGHAT and CDR2 FQNNGV. V was shortened by 0 bases and J by 2 bases, with 14 bases between the two germline ends. This CDR3 is built from 16 residues. CDR3 DNA: TGTGCCAGCAGCTTAGATCTCCGGGACTTCCCCTACGAGCAGTACTTC. Translated, it gives CASSLDLRDFPYEQYF.

The J gene is TRBJ1-1, the V gene TRBV7-9; 7 bases line up with TRBD1. There are 19 residues in the CDR3. Germline V gene lookup returns CDR1 SEHNR and CDR2 FQNEAQ (reference sequence). Trimming cost V 4 bases and J 1 base; bases outside gene matches: 18. This chain's CDR3 is CASSYPFGTESPRNTEAFF. CDR3 in DNA: TGTGCCAGCAGCTACCCCTTCGGGACAGAGAGTCCTAGGAACACTGAAGCTTTCTTT. Based on the CDR3 plus reference TRBV7-9 and TRBJ1-1, the full variable domain is DTGVSQNPRHKITKRGQNVTFRCDPISEHNRLYWYRQTLGQGPEFLTYFQNEAQLEKSRLLSDRFSAERPKGSFSTLEIQRTEQGDSAMYLCASSYPFGTESPRNTEAFFGQGTRLTVV.

The V gene is TRBV5-5, the J gene TRBJ1-5; TRBD1 agrees at 7 bases. The CDR3 extends over 15 amino acids. Germline CDR1 and CDR2: SGHKS and YYEKEE (reference sequence). V shed 4 bases and J 3 bases; nucleotides not matched to a gene: 7. The CDR3 spells CASSLRGDNNQPQHF. Here the CDR3 DNA reads TGTGCCAGCAGCCTCAGGGGGGACAACAATCAGCCCCAGCATTTT.

The chain is built from TRBV5-4 and TRBJ2-1; D possibly corresponds to TRBD2 (7 bases). Germline V lookup: CDR1 SGHNT, CDR2 YYREEE (reference sequence). This CDR3 spans 14 amino acids. The V end lost 4 bases, the J end lost 7 bases, and 15 bases lay between the germline ends. CDR3 in amino acids: CASSKTKGGNEQFF. The CDR3, as DNA: TGTGCCAGCAGCAAAACCAAGGGGGGGAATGAGCAGTTCTTC.

The chain uses TRBV11-2 and TRBJ1-2, with D unresolved. This CDR3 is 13 amino acids long. CDR1 SGHAT and CDR2 FQNNGV come from the germline V gene. V lost 0 bases and J lost 1, with 3 bases in between. The CDR3 loop is CASSLDSNYGYTF. CDR3 DNA sequence: TGTGCCAGCAGCTTAGACAGTAACTATGGCTACACCTTC.

J is TRBJ2-7 and V is TRBV10-3, with 8 bases that match TRBD1. CDR1 is ENHRY, CDR2 SYGVKD, per germline. This CDR3 comprises 12 residues. Germline trimming cut 11 bases from V and 7 bases from J; bases unmatched to any gene: 10. The CDR3 sequence: CAFGQGSGEQYF. CDR3 sequence (DNA): TGTGCCTTCGGACAGGGATCGGGAGAGCAGTACTTC.

The genes are TRBV11-2 and TRBJ2-2; 10 nucleotides agree with TRBD2. The V gene end was trimmed by 5 bases and the J gene end by 5 bases; junction bases not matched to a gene: 14. The CDR3 is 18 amino acids. The germline gives CDR1 SGHAT, CDR2 FQNNGV. CDR3 DNA sequence: TGTGCCAGCAGCCACGACTCGTACCTAGCGGGAGTTACCGGGGAGCTGTTTTTT. Translated: CASSHDSYLAGVTGELFF.

The gene calls are TRBV19 and TRBJ2-7, with 8 bases aligning to TRBD1. CDR3 length equals 15 residues. The germline V gene has CDR1 LNHDA and CDR2 SQIVND (reference sequence). V gave up 8 bases and J gave up 4 bases; unmatched junction bases: 13. The chain's CDR3 is CASAFSTGVSYEQYF. The CDR3 DNA is TGTGCCAGTGCCTTCTCGACAGGGGTTAGTTACGAGCAGTACTTC.

This chain joins TRBV6-5 and TRBJ2-7; 11 bases line up with TRBD1. Trimming cost V 5 bases and J 6 bases; bases outside gene matches: 9. The CDR3 sequence is 15 residues long. Germline V lookup: CDR1 MNHEY, CDR2 SVGAGI. CDR3 sequence (DNA): TGTGCCAGCAGTGGCACCGGGACAGGGGGTCGCGAGCAGTACTTC. Translation: CASSGTGTGGREQYF.

This clone has just one count. J is TRBJ2-5 and V is TRBV19; the D gene is possibly TRBD1 (5 bases). The ends were cut back, 7 bases at V and 5 bases at J, with 8 bases in the middle. This CDR3 comprises 11 residues. Germline V gene lookup returns CDR1 LNHDA and CDR2 SQIVND (reference sequence). CDR3 bases: TGTGCCAGTACCGCAGGGGAGACCCAGTACTTC. Its protein product is CASTAGETQYF.

J is TRBJ1-1 and V is TRBV29-1; 8 positions agree with TRBD1. The germline gives CDR1 SQVTM, CDR2 ANQGSEA. This CDR3 has 15 amino acids. Trimming removed 7 bases from V and 2 bases from J; junction bases left unmatched: 12. CDR3 nucleotides: TGCAGCGCCTACGCTAGGACAGGGAGCAACACTGAAGCTTTCTTT. Its protein is CSAYARTGSNTEAFF. The full variable domain, its missing parts supplied by reference TRBV29-1 and TRBJ1-1, is SAVISQKPSRDICQRGTSLTIQCQVDSQVTMMFWYRQQPGQSLTLIATANQGSEATYESGFVIDKFPISRPNLTFSTLTVSNMSPEDSSIYLCSAYARTGSNTEAFFGQGTRLTVV.

This chain connects TRBV14 to TRBJ2-1; TRBD2 matches at 10 bases. This CDR3 is 15 amino acids long. V lost 4 bases, J lost 6 bases, and 6 bases stayed unmatched. Per germline, CDR1 SGHDN and CDR2 FVKESK. The CDR3 DNA follows: TGTGCCAGCAGCCTATCCGGGACTAGCGTCAATGAGCAGTTCTTC. This encodes CASSLSGTSVNEQFF.

A single count supports this clone. The rearrangement joins TRBV15 to TRBJ2-1, with D perhaps matching TRBD2 (5 bases). V lost 3 bases and J 5 bases, leaving 14 bases between the germline ends. The CDR3 length is 15 residues. Germline V gene data show CDR1 as LNHNV and CDR2 as YYDKDF (reference sequence). CDR3 in DNA: TGTGCCACCAGCAGGGGGAGTTCATCCAACAATGAGCAGTTCTTC. It codes for CATSRGSSSNNEQFF.